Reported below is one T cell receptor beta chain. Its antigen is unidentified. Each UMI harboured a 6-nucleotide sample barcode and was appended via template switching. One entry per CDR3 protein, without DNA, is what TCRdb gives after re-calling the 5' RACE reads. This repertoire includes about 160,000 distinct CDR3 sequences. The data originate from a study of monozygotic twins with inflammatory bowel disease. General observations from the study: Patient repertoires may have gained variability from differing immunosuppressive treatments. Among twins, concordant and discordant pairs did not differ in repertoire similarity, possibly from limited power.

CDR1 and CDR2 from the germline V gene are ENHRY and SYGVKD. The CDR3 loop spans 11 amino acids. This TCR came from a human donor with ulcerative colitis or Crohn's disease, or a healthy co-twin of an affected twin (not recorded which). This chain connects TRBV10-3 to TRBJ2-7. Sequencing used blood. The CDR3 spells CAISGGDEQYF.